The clone carrying this T cell receptor beta chain appeared a single time. These data originate in a study of Ad26.COV2.S vaccination and SARS-CoV-2 variants. Documented treatment: around 19 received Ad26.COV2.S at low or high dose, single or two shots; five or six received placebo; per-sample allocation not given. Specimen acquisition occurred on day 63 following the initial vaccine or placebo injection. This CDR3 is built from 15 residues. The V and J ends lost 5 bases and 3 bases respectively, with 16 bases between them. Per the germline V gene, CDR1 is SEHNR and CDR2 is FQNEAQ (reference sequence). Method: immunoSEQ multiplex PCR; TCRdb's copy keeps in-frame clones and lacks some. The sample comprises hundreds of thousands of clones, more than 75% of which are singletons, and about 3.5% rests with the top ten.

The specimen was peripheral blood, collected in a trial of Ad26.COV2.S vaccine versus placebo. The V call is TRBV7-9, the J call TRBJ2-5, with a tentative D call TRBD2 (5 bases). The TCR was taken from a person aged 18 to 59 who received the Ad26.COV2.S COVID-19 vaccine or a placebo. The CDR3, as DNA: TGTGCCAGCAGCCCACCGGATCTAGCTGAAGAGACCCAGTACTTC. This translates into CASSPPDLAEETQYF.